The next 27 T cell receptor beta chains were all read from a single sample in a study. TCRdb recomputed calls from the 5' RACE reads with MiXCR, one row per CDR3 protein. The sample includes about 7,200 distinct CDR3 sequences, around 37% of them seen just once. Sequenced: memory CD4+ T cells sorted from blood. Subset here: memory CD4+ T cells, CD4+CD45RO+CD25-. These TCRs come from a female donor with breast cancer.

This clonotype appeared a few times. This chain links TRBV6-5 with TRBJ1-2; maybe TRBD1 (6 bases). The CDR3 has 13 amino acids. The germline V and J ends were trimmed by 5 bases and 6 bases, with 13 bases remaining between them. The V gene's germline CDR1 is MNHEY and CDR2 SVGAGI. The CDR3: CASSNQGQNGYTF. Written as DNA, the CDR3 is TGTGCCAGCAGTAACCAGGGGCAAAATGGCTACACCTTC.

By sample fraction, this clonotype is medium-sized (0.01 to 0.1%). The CDR3 protein is CSELPGQGLTDTQYF. The CDR3 DNA reads TGCAGTGAACTCCCAGGACAGGGCCTAACAGATACGCAGTATTTT. The J gene is TRBJ2-3, the V gene TRBV20-1; TRBD1 matches at 8 bases. Germline CDR1 DFQATT, CDR2 SNEGSKA (reference sequence). This CDR3 is 15 amino acids long. Germline trimming cut 7 bases from V and 3 bases from J; bases unmatched to any gene: 12.

This clonotype is termed medium-sized (0.01 to 0.1%). The chain couples TRBV4-2 to TRBJ1-2; 8 positions agree with TRBD1. Germline V gives CDR1 LGHNA, CDR2 YNFKEQ. The CDR3 sequence is 16 residues long. Germline trimming cut 0 bases from V and 4 bases from J; bases unmatched to any gene: 7. The CDR3 spells CASSQEQGQATYGYTF. The CDR3 DNA follows: TGTGCCAGCAGCCAAGAACAGGGACAGGCTACCTATGGCTACACCTTC.

In this sample, this clonotype is medium-sized (0.01 to 0.1%). This chain connects TRBV9 to TRBJ2-1, with TRBD2 matching 10 bases. V shed 0 bases, J shed 6 bases, and the junction held 6 bases outside the gene matches. This CDR3 spans 16 amino acids. The germline gives CDR1 SGDLS, CDR2 YYNGEE. CDR3 sequence: CASSVAGLAVLNEQFF. DNA of the CDR3: TGTGCCAGCAGCGTAGCTGGACTAGCGGTCCTCAATGAGCAGTTCTTC.

A single count supports this clonotype. This chain links TRBV11-2 with TRBJ1-3; D ambiguous. V was trimmed by 0 bases and J by 0 bases, leaving 6 bases between them. The CDR3 consists of 15 residues. The germline CDR1 and CDR2 sequences are SGHAT and FQNNGV. The CDR3 sequence: CASSLEGTSGNTIYF. CDR3 DNA: TGTGCCAGCAGCTTAGAAGGCACCTCTGGAAACACCATATATTTT.

The chain carries TRBV4-1 and TRBJ1-4; D is uncertain. The CDR3 runs 15 residues. Germline V gives CDR1 MGHRA, CDR2 YSYEKL. Trimming shortened V by 4 bases and J by 5 bases, and 14 bases separated the two germline ends. The CDR3 protein is CASSRDGTNNEKLFF. The CDR3 DNA follows: TGCGCCAGCAGCCGCGACGGAACGAACAATGAAAAACTGTTTTTT.

This clonotype was seen only once. This chain connects TRBV29-1 to TRBJ1-1, with D maybe TRBD1 (5 bases). The CDR3 is 18 amino acids. From germline, CDR1 is SQVTM and CDR2 ANQGSEA. Trimming removed 1 base from V and 2 bases from J, with 23 bases in between. CDR3 nucleotide sequence: TGCAGCGTTGAAGGGGCCGAAGGGACCCAGGGAGGTAACACTGAAGCTTTCTTT. It yields the protein CSVEGAEGTQGGNTEAFF.

In the case of this clonotype: A much bigger clone sits one base away, suggesting this may be a read error. This chain uses TRBV6-1 with TRBJ2-3; 8 nucleotides line up with TRBD2. The CDR3 consists of 14 residues. CDR1 is MNHNS and CDR2 is SASEGT in the germline V gene. The CDR3 bases are TGTGCCGGCAGAAAGACTAGCGTGGCAGATACGCAGTATTTT. Translation: CAGRKTSVADTQYF.

This sequence joins TRBV7-6 and TRBJ2-5; TRBD2 agrees at 12 bases. Germline CDR1 reads SGHVS; CDR2 reads FNYEAQ. Germline trimming cut 5 bases from V and 5 bases from J; bases unmatched to any gene: 9. The CDR3 covers 16 residues. This chain's CDR3 is CASSPRLAGAGETQYF. CDR3 nucleotide sequence: TGTGCCAGCAGCCCACGACTAGCGGGGGCCGGGGAGACCCAGTACTTC.

This clonotype has just one count. CDR3 coding DNA: TGTGCCAGCAGCTTAGTCCTAGCGGGGGGCTTCCGCACAGATACGCAGTATTTT. It translates to CASSLVLAGGFRTDTQYF. The genes are TRBV7-8 and TRBJ2-3, with TRBD2 identical over 11 bases. CDR1 SGHVS and CDR2 FQNEAQ come from the germline V gene. Unmatched junction bases numbered 7, after V lost 1 base and J lost 1 base. The CDR3 is 18 residues long.

The chain joins TRBV9 to TRBJ2-3, with TRBD2 matching over 8 bases. V lost 4 bases and J lost 5; bases outside the gene matches: 9. Germline V gene sequence: CDR1 SGDLS, CDR2 YYNGEE. There are 15 residues in the CDR3. The CDR3 protein is CASSPPTSEGDTQYF. Here the CDR3 DNA reads TGTGCCAGCAGCCCCCCGACTAGCGAGGGAGATACGCAGTATTTT. The variable domain in full, completed from reference TRBV9 and TRBJ2-3, reads DSGVTQTPKHLITATGQRVTLRCSPRSGDLSVYWYQQSLDQGLQFLIQYYNGEERAKGNILERFSAQQFPDLHSELNLSSLELGDSALYFCASSPPTSEGDTQYFGPGTRLTVL.

The V gene is TRBV6-2 or TRBV6-3, the J gene TRBJ2-3; 9 bases fit TRBD2. CDR1 and CDR2 from the germline V gene are MNHEY and SVGEGT. Trimming at V came to 7 bases and at J to 10 bases, leaving 15 bases not matched to a gene. There are 15 residues in the CDR3. The CDR3 reads CASTKAGGGIDAQYF. As DNA, the CDR3 is TGTGCCAGCACCAAAGCGGGAGGAGGAATTGATGCGCAGTATTTT.

This sequence joins TRBV4-1 and TRBJ1-4; no clear D gene. The CDR3 sequence is 12 residues long. Germline V gene sequence: CDR1 MGHRA, CDR2 YSYEKL. Trimming left V 5 bases short and J 6 bases short, with 7 bases between. CDR3 sequence reads: CASSYPYEKLFF. CDR3 bases: TGCGCCAGCAGCTACCCCTATGAAAAACTGTTTTTT.

This clonotype occurred a few times. The rearrangement uses TRBV2 and TRBJ2-1, with D tentatively TRBD2 (5 bases). The CDR3 is made up of 16 amino acids. The germline V gene encodes CDR1 SNHLY and CDR2 FYNNEI. Trimming took 8 bases from V and 0 from J, leaving 17 bases between them. The CDR3 loop is CASRAQRKSSYNEQFF. CDR3 nucleotide sequence: TGTGCCAGCCGAGCGCAGCGGAAGAGCTCCTACAATGAGCAGTTCTTC.

V usage is TRBV20-1 and J usage is TRBJ1-1; D is unclear. CDR3 size: 14 residues. Germline V gene lookup returns CDR1 DFQATT and CDR2 SNEGSKA (reference sequence). The V gene lost 0 bases and the J gene lost 5 bases, with 13 bases spanning the gap. CDR3 in amino acids: CSARETVRRTEAFF. The CDR3 nucleotides read TGCAGTGCTAGAGAGACGGTAAGAAGGACTGAAGCTTTCTTT.

The V and J genes are TRBV30 and TRBJ2-7; D unclear. The V end was cut by 1 base, the J end by 4 bases, with 8 bases between. Germline values: CDR1 GTSNPN, CDR2 SVGIG (reference sequence). The CDR3 runs to 12 residues. CDR3 sequence reads: CAWSAMKYEQYF. The CDR3 DNA follows: TGTGCCTGGAGTGCGATGAAGTACGAGCAGTACTTC. Full variable domain (rest looked up from reference TRBV30 and TRBJ2-7): SQTIHQWPATLVQPVGSPLSLECTVEGTSNPNLYWYRQAAGRGLQLLFYSVGIGQISSEVPQNLSASRPQDRQFILSSKKLLLSDSGFYLCAWSAMKYEQYFGPGTRLTVT.

This clonotype was seen just once. The rearrangement uses TRBV20-1 and TRBJ2-5, with a tentative D call TRBD1 (6 bases). V lost 5 bases to trimming and J lost 7 bases, with 20 bases between them. The CDR3 contains 14 residues. CDR1 and CDR2 from the germline V gene are DFQATT and SNEGSKA (reference sequence). CDR3 coding DNA: TGCAGTGCTCCACCTTTGACAGGTGATGGGACCCAGTACTTC. As protein: CSAPPLTGDGTQYF.

Remarks on this clonotype: Germline is not matched at one junction end, which may reflect a read error. The genes are TRBV4-1 and TRBJ2-1, with 7 bases identical to TRBD2. The CDR3 length is 13 residues. Germline V gene sequence: CDR1 MGHRA, CDR2 YSYEKL. CDR3 sequence (DNA): TGCGCCAGCAGCCAGCCCAAAGGGAGGGAGCGGTTCTTC. This gives the protein CASSQPKGRERFF.

In its sample, this clonotype was seen a few times. The chain links TRBV7-3 to TRBJ2-3, with a tentative D call TRBD2 (6 bases). Germline CDR1 is SGHTA and CDR2 is FQGTGA. Trimming removed 3 bases at V and 5 bases at J, with 9 bases between. The CDR3 is made up of 13 amino acids. Here the CDR3 DNA reads TGTGCCAGCAGCTTTGGGCGGGAAGATACGCAGTATTTT. This encodes CASSFGREDTQYF.

Comment on this clonotype: The conserved final phenylalanine or tryptophan is absent from the CDR3, which likely points to a read error. V and J are TRBV4-1 and TRBJ1-5; 7 nucleotides match TRBD1. The CDR3 contains 15 residues. CDR1 and CDR2 from the germline V gene are MGHRA and YSYEKL. The V gene end was trimmed by 2 bases and the J gene end by 7 bases; junction bases not matched to a gene: 8. CDR3 protein: CASSQPDRVGQPQHC. CDR3 nucleotide sequence: TGCGCCAGCAGCCAACCCGACAGGGTAGGGCAGCCCCAGCATTGT.

The chain combines TRBV29-1 with TRBJ1-1, with D unclear. The CDR3 contains 11 residues. The germline CDR1 and CDR2 sequences are SQVTM and ANQGSEA. This chain's CDR3 is CNVGRDTEAFF. In nucleotides, the CDR3 is TGCAACGTGGGTAGGGACACTGAAGCTTTCTTT.

The chain joins TRBV2 to TRBJ1-2, with 11 bases that match TRBD1. The CDR3 consists of 17 residues. Per the germline V gene, CDR1 is SNHLY and CDR2 is FYNNEI. The V and J ends lost 8 bases and 3 bases, in that order; junction bases with no gene match: 14. CDR3 sequence reads: CASSYSGTGGVDYGYTF. CDR3 DNA sequence: TGTGCCAGCTCATACTCCGGGACAGGGGGGGTCGACTATGGCTACACCTTC.

V is TRBV18 and J is TRBJ2-7; 9 bases fit TRBD1. CDR1 and CDR2 from the germline V gene are KGHSH and LQKENI. The ends lost 2 bases at V and 0 bases at J; junction bases unmatched: 8. The CDR3 has 17 amino acids. This CDR3 reads CASSPSLTGGDSYEQYF. The CDR3 DNA follows: TGTGCCAGCTCACCATCCCTGACAGGGGGTGACTCCTACGAGCAGTACTTC.

V usage is TRBV2 and J usage is TRBJ1-5; D possibly corresponds to TRBD1 (6 bases). Trimming pared 5 bases from V and 15 bases from J, leaving 14 bases between. Germline-derived CDR1 and CDR2 are SNHLY and FYNNEI. This CDR3 has 11 residues. The CDR3 spells CASSRTGSLHF. The CDR3 bases are TGTGCCAGCAGTAGAACAGGGTCCCTGCATTTT.

The chain joins TRBV18 to TRBJ1-4, with 7 bases that match TRBD1. In germline, CDR1 is KGHSH, CDR2 LQKENI. The CDR3 sequence is 14 residues long. V trimming: 6 bases; J trimming: 8 bases; junction bases outside the gene matches: 9. The CDR3: CASSPGGYKEKLFF. For the CDR3, the DNA is TGTGCCAGCTCTCCAGGGGGGTATAAAGAAAAACTGTTTTTT.

The chain has TRBV9 and TRBJ2-3; 10 bases match TRBD1. V lost 4 bases and J lost 3; bases outside the gene matches: 5. Germline CDR1 SGDLS, CDR2 YYNGEE. The CDR3 length is 15 residues. CDR3 nucleotide sequence: TGTGCCAGCAGCCCCGGGACAGGGGAGACAGATACGCAGTATTTT. Protein: CASSPGTGETDTQYF.

The chain couples TRBV5-4 to TRBJ2-1; no clear D gene. V lost 4 bases, J lost 1 base, and 9 bases lay in between. Germline CDR1 SGHNT, CDR2 YYREEE (reference sequence). The CDR3 extends over 14 amino acids. The DNA of the CDR3 is TGTGCCAGCAGCCCGCAGGTGTCCTACAATGAGCAGTTCTTC. Translated: CASSPQVSYNEQFF.